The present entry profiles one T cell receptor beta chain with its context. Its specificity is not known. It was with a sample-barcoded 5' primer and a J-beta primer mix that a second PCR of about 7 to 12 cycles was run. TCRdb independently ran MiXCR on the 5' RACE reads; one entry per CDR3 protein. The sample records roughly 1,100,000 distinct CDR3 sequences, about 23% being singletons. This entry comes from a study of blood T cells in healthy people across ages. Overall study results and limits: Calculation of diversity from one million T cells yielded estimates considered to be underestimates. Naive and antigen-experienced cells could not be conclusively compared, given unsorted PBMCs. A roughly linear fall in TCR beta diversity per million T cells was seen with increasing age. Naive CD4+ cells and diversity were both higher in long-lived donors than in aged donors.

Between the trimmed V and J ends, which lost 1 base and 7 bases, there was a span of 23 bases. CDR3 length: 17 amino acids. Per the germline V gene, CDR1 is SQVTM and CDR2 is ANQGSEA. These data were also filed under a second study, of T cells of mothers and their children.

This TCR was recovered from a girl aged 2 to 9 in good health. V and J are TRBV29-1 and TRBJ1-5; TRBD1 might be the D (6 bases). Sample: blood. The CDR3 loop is CSVEVSKNRVQGQPQHF. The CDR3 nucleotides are TGCAGCGTTGAAGTATCCAAAAACAGGGTCCAGGGGCAGCCCCAGCATTTT.